This entry concerns a single TCR beta chain. This clonotype was observed a handful of times. Its antigen remains undetermined. Base-call qualities are not available, and no considerably larger clone is one nucleotide away. Per the germline V gene (reference sequence), SGHAT is the CDR1 and FQDESV is the CDR2. Deletion took 2 bases off V and 8 bases off J, with a span of 19 bases between the germline ends. The CDR3, cysteine through phenylalanine, is 16 amino acids long. The DNA shown is the 48-base CDR3, in frame from base 1. Preparation of the library involved PCR. Sequencing used an Illumina HiSeq 2500. To normalize quantification of the TCRbeta repertoire, the TCR libraries were built with molecular barcoding that relied on unique molecular identifiers. In-frame beta chains were kept once TCRdb had trimmed the public reads at Q25 with fastp and called clones with MiXCR. One record per CDR3 amino acid sequence lists the most common genes and DNA. This sample has around 190,000 distinct CDR3 sequences in its table, and 6.6% of those were observed once. The top ten clonotypes cover around 5% of the sample.

This entry comes from a study of T-cell reconstitution after alpha-beta-depleted transplantation in children (dated by TCRdb to 2015 to 2016). Concerning the study at large: Using TCR repertoire profiling, the study followed T-cell immune reconstitution in a quantitative way in children after TCRalphabeta/CD19-depleted allogeneic hematopoietic cell transplantation. Study-wide findings and limitations: The high TCRbeta diversity at day 60 in some patients was ascribed to recipient T cells and intrathymic progenitors that had survived conditioning. About two months after transplant, the apparently early recovery of alphabetaT-cell counts reportedly depended on just several hundred clones that had expanded rapidly and came from non-depleted graft cells. Hyperexpanded clone frequencies declined over subsequent months; after one year, T-cell counts and TCRbeta diversity were mostly attributed to newly produced T cells.

The sample's treatment or condition label, in plain terms: allogeneic hematopoietic cell transplantation with graft depleted of TCRalphabeta T cells and CD19 B cells. TCRalphabeta/CD19-depleted allogeneic hematopoietic cell grafts were given to the transplant recipients, all of whom were children. This TCR derives from a boy aged 2 to 10 with acute lymphoblastic leukemia, due to receive a stem cell transplant. The chain is made from TRBV11-1 and TRBJ2-1; matching of 5 bases hints at TRBD1 as the D gene. The sample consisted of PBMCs, taken before TCRalphabeta/CD19-depleted stem cell transplant. The CDR3 region reads CASSLPYVGDKDEQFF. The DNA sequence is as follows: TGTGCCAGCAGCTTACCATACGTAGGGGATAAGGATGAGCAGTTCTTC.